The entry that follows covers one T cell receptor (beta chain) sequence. The data originate from a study of control samples from healthy donors and cancer patients. CDR3 length: 15 amino acids. After removal of 3 bases from V and 0 bases from J, the junction contained 5 bases not matched to a gene. Germline V CDR1 and CDR2: SGHRS, YFSETQ. TCRdb keeps only in-frame clones here, not all; method: immunoSEQ multiplex PCR. The data hold 65,000 to 75,000 clones, with more than 85% observed a single time. This clonotype originated in a woman aged 45-59 years in good health. This rearrangement joins TRBV5-1 to TRBJ2-7; TRBD1 aligns across 8 bases. Input material: blood. The CDR3 DNA reads TGCGCCAGCAGCTCGGGGACAGGCCGCTCCTACGAGCAGTACTTC. Protein: CASSSGTGRSYEQYF.